One and the same sample provided the 13 T cell receptor beta chains below, sequenced in a study of shared clonotypes between healthy human individuals. Positive CCR7 selection of CD45RO-negative cells yielded the naive CD8 cells, and terminally differentiated effector memory CD45RA+ cells were excluded. Sequenced by immunoSEQ multiplex PCR; TCRdb stores in-frame clones only, minus some. The table shows under 600,000 clones, with about 98% occurring only once. The specimen sequenced was naive CD8+ T cells sorted from blood. The receptors come from a young man in good health.

The chain employs TRBV7-9 and TRBJ2-2, with unresolved D. Trimming shortened V by 4 bases and J by 6 bases, and 9 bases separated the two germline ends. The germline V gene encodes CDR1 SEHNR and CDR2 FQNEAQ (reference sequence). The CDR3 spans 13 residues. CDR3 nucleotide sequence: TGTGCCAGCAGCTCTAGGTCGGCCGGGGAGCTGTTTTTT. It is translated as CASSSRSAGELFF.

The chain recombines TRBV5-4 with TRBJ2-1; D not resolved. Germline V gene lookup returns CDR1 SGHNT and CDR2 YYREEE (reference sequence). V was clipped by 4 bases and J by 8 bases, with 22 bases between them. The CDR3 spans 16 residues. The CDR3 nucleotides are TGTGCCAGCAGCAGGCTGGATTTAGCCGTCTCCGATGAGCAGTTCTTC. The encoded protein is CASSRLDLAVSDEQFF.

The CDR3 nucleotides are TGCGCCAGCAGCCAATCAGGGGCCCACGAGCAGTACTTC. It codes for CASSQSGAHEQYF. The chain carries TRBV4-3 and TRBJ2-7; possible D gene TRBD1, 6 bases. The germline V and J ends were trimmed by 2 bases and 5 bases, with 10 bases remaining between them. CDR1 and CDR2 (germline): LGHNA, YSLEER. The CDR3 is 13 residues long.

The chain links TRBV19 to TRBJ2-1, with D perhaps matching TRBD2 (5 bases). V lost 3 bases to trimming and J lost 3 bases, with 9 bases between them. The CDR3 runs to 14 residues. Germline CDR1 and CDR2: LNHDA and SQIVND (reference sequence). The CDR3 DNA reads as TGTGCCAGTAGTATCGAGGCGGGCTACAATGAGCAGTTCTTC. It encodes CASSIEAGYNEQFF. Based on the CDR3 plus reference TRBV19 and TRBJ2-1, the full variable domain is DGGITQSPKYLFRKEGQNVTLSCEQNLNHDAMYWYRQDPGQGLRLIYYSQIVNDFQKGDIAEGYSVSREKKESFPLTVTSAQKNPTAFYLCASSIEAGYNEQFFGPGTRLTVL.

The chain has TRBV18 and TRBJ2-1; D not resolved. The V end was cut by 0 bases, the J end by 5 bases, with 17 bases between. The CDR3 covers 17 residues. CDR1 and CDR2 from the germline V gene are KGHSH and LQKENI. Written as DNA, the CDR3 is TGTGCCAGCTCACCACCGGGCGCGACTTCCGCCAACAATGAGCAGTTCTTC. Amino acids: CASSPPGATSANNEQFF.

This chain connects TRBV29-1 to TRBJ1-2; no clear D. CDR1 and CDR2 from the germline V gene are SQVTM and ANQGSEA. Deletions cut 3 bases from V and 2 bases from J, with 10 bases between. The CDR3 loop spans 13 amino acids. The DNA of the CDR3 is TGCAGCGTTGAGTCGACCGTAAACTATGGCTACACCTTC. Translation gives CSVESTVNYGYTF.

V is TRBV7-6 and J is TRBJ2-5; D may be TRBD2 (7 bases). CDR1 is SGHVS, CDR2 FNYEAQ, per germline. Trimming shortened V by 5 bases and J by 4 bases, and 23 bases separated the two germline ends. The CDR3 is 17 residues long. The CDR3 DNA reads TGTGCCAGCAGCCGGGACACGCGGGAGCGCTCGGGAGAGACCCAGTACTTC. Its protein is CASSRDTRERSGETQYF.

Concerning this clone: The same CDR3 arises from other DNA sequences in this sample as well. The chain carries TRBV29-1 and TRBJ2-7; 10 bases match TRBD2. CDR3 length equals 13 residues. The V gene end was trimmed by 4 bases and the J gene end by 3 bases; junction bases not matched to a gene: 3. In germline, CDR1 is SQVTM, CDR2 ANQGSEA. CDR3 residues: CSVVGTSVYEQYF. The CDR3 DNA reads TGCAGCGTTGTCGGGACTAGCGTCTACGAGCAGTACTTC.

The chain couples TRBV4-3 to TRBJ1-1; D may be TRBD1 (6 bases). Between the trimmed V and J ends, which lost 3 bases and 1 base, there was a span of 12 bases. Looked up from germline, CDR1 is LGHNA and CDR2 is YSLEER. The CDR3 extends over 15 amino acids. The CDR3 region is CASSHVQGKNTEAFF. The CDR3 coding sequence is TGCGCCAGCAGCCATGTACAGGGTAAGAACACTGAAGCTTTCTTT.

This chain connects TRBV28 to TRBJ2-5; 8 nucleotides align to TRBD1. Germline loops: CDR1 MDHEN, CDR2 SYDVKM. The CDR3 has 16 residues. V gave up 3 bases and J gave up 2 bases; unmatched junction bases: 8. The chain's CDR3 is CASSLGYRGRQETQYF. In DNA form, the CDR3 reads TGTGCCAGCAGTTTGGGGTACAGGGGGAGGCAAGAGACCCAGTACTTC.

The CDR3: CSGQGAETQYF. CDR3 nucleotide sequence: TGCAGCGGACAGGGGGCGGAGACCCAGTACTTC. The genes are TRBV29-1 and TRBJ2-5; TRBD1 agrees at 10 bases. This CDR3 comprises 11 residues. Germline V lookup: CDR1 SQVTM, CDR2 ANQGSEA. With 7 bases clipped from V and 5 bases from J, the junction kept 1 base outside the gene matches.

The genes are TRBV11-1 and TRBJ1-5, with 7 bases that match TRBD1. In germline, CDR1 is SGHAT, CDR2 FQDESV (reference sequence). V shed 1 base and J 3 bases; nucleotides not matched to a gene: 6. The CDR3 loop spans 16 amino acids. The CDR3 region is CASSLGDSCINQPQHF. CDR3 coding DNA: TGTGCCAGCAGCTTAGGGGACAGTTGTATCAATCAGCCCCAGCATTTT.

CDR3 loop: CASSPEAYNRGYEQYF. In nucleotides, the CDR3 is TGCGCCAGCAGTCCTGAGGCCTATAACAGGGGCTACGAGCAGTACTTC. The J gene is TRBJ2-7, the V gene TRBV10-2; 7 bases map to TRBD1. The CDR3 contains 16 residues. Germline V gives CDR1 WSHSY, CDR2 SAAADI. Trimming removed 5 bases from V and 3 bases from J; junction bases left unmatched: 13.